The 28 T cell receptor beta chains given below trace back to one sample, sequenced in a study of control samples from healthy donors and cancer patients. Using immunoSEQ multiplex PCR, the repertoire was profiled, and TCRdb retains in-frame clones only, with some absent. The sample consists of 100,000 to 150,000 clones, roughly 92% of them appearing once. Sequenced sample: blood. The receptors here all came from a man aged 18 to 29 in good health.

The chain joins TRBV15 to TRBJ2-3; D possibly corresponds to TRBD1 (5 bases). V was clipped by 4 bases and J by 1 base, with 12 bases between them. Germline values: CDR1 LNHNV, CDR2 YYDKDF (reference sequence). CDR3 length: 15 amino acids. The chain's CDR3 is CATSTSLGGTDTQYF. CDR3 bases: TGTGCCACCAGCACCTCCCTAGGGGGCACAGATACGCAGTATTTT.

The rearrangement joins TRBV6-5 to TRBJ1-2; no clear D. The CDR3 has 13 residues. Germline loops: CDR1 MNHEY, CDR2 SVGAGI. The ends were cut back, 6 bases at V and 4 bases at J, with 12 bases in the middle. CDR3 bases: TGTGCCAGCAGACTATTGATAGGCTATGGCTACACCTTC. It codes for CASRLLIGYGYTF.

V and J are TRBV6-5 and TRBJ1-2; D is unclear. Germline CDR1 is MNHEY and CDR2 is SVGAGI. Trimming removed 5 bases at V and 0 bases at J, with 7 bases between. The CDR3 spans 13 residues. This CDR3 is CASSPHPNYGYTF. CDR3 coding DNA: TGTGCCAGCAGTCCTCACCCTAACTATGGCTACACCTTC.

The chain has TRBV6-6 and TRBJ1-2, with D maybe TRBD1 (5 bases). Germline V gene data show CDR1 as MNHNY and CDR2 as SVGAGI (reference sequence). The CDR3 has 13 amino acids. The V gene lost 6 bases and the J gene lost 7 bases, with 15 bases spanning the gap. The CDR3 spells CASRPGAEGGYTF. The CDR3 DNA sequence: TGTGCCAGCAGACCCGGGGCTGAGGGTGGCTACACCTTC.

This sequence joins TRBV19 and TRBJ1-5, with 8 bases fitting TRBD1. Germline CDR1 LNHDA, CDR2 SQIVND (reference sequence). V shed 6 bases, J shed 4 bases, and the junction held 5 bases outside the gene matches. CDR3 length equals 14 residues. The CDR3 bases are TGTGCCAGTAGCGAAGGACAGGGAAATCAGCCCCAGCATTTT. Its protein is CASSEGQGNQPQHF. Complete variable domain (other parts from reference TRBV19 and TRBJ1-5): DGGITQSPKYLFRKEGQNVTLSCEQNLNHDAMYWYRQDPGQGLRLIYYSQIVNDFQKGDIAEGYSVSREKKESFPLTVTSAQKNPTAFYLCASSEGQGNQPQHFGDGTRLSIL.

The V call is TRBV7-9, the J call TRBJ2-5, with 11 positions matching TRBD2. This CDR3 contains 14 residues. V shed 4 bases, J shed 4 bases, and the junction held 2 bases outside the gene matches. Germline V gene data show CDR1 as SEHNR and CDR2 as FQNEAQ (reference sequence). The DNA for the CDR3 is TGTGCCAGCAGCTCGGGACTAGCGGCAGAGACCCAGTACTTC. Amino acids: CASSSGLAAETQYF.

The CDR3 sequence: CASSEAATYEQYF. CDR3 DNA: TGTGCCAGCAGTGAAGCAGCCACCTACGAGCAGTACTTC. This chain connects TRBV6-1 to TRBJ2-7; no definite D call. Germline-derived CDR1 and CDR2 are MNHNS and SASEGT. The ends were cut back, 0 bases at V and 2 bases at J, with 5 bases in the middle. The CDR3 spans 13 residues.

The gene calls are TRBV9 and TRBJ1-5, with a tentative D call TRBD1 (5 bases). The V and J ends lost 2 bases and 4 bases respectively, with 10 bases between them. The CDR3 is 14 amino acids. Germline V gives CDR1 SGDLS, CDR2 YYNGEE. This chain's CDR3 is CASSVGTTNQPQHF. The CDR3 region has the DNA TGTGCCAGCAGCGTGGGGACCACTAATCAGCCCCAGCATTTT. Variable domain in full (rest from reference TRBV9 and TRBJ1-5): DSGVTQTPKHLITATGQRVTLRCSPRSGDLSVYWYQQSLDQGLQFLIQYYNGEERAKGNILERFSAQQFPDLHSELNLSSLELGDSALYFCASSVGTTNQPQHFGDGTRLSIL.

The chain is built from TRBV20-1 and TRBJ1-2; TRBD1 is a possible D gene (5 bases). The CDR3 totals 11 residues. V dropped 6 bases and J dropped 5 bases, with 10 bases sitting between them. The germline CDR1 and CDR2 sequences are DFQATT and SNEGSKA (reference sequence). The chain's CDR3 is CSADSGYGYTF. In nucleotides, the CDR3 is TGCAGTGCCGACAGCGGTTATGGCTACACCTTC.

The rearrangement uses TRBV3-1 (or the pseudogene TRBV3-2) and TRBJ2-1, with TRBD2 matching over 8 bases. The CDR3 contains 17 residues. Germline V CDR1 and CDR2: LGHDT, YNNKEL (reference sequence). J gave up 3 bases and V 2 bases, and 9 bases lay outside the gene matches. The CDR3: CASSQTPGLVNYNEQFF. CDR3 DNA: TGTGCCAGCAGCCAAACGCCGGGACTAGTAAACTACAATGAGCAGTTCTTC.

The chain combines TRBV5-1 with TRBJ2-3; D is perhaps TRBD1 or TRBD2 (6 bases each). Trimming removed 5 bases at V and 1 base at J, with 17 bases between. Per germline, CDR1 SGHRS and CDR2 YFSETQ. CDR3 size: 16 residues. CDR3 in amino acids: CASRKGGVEGTDTQYF. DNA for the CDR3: TGCGCCAGCAGAAAGGGGGGCGTCGAGGGCACAGATACGCAGTATTTT. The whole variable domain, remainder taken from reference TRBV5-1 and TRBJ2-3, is KAGVTQTPRYLIKTRGQQVTLSCSPISGHRSVSWYQQTPGQGLQFLFEYFSETQRNKGNFPGRFSGRQFSNSRSEMNVSTLELGDSALYLCASRKGGVEGTDTQYFGPGTRLTVL.

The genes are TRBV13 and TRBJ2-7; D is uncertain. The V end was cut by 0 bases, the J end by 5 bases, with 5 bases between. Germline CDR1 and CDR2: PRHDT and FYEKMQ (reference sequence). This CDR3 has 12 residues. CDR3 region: CASSLGENEQYF. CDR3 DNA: TGTGCCAGCAGCTTAGGGGAAAACGAGCAGTACTTC.

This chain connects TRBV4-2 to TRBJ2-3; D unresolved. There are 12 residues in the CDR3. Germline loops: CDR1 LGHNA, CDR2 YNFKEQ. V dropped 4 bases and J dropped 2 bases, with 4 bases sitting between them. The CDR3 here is CASSLDTDTQYF. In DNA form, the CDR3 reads TGTGCCAGCAGCCTAGACACAGATACGCAGTATTTT.

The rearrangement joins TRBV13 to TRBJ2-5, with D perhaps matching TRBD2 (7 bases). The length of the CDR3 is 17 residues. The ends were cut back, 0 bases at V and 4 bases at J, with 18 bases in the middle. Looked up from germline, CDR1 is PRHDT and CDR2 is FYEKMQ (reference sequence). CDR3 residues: CASSLGLGGGESETQYF. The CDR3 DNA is TGTGCCAGCAGCTTAGGCCTAGGAGGGGGGGAATCAGAGACCCAGTACTTC.

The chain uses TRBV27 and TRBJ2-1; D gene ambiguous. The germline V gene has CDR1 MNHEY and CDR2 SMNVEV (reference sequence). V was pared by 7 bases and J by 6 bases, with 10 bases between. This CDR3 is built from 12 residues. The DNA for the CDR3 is TGTGCCAGCAACCGGCAGCCCAATGAGCAGTTCTTC. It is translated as CASNRQPNEQFF.

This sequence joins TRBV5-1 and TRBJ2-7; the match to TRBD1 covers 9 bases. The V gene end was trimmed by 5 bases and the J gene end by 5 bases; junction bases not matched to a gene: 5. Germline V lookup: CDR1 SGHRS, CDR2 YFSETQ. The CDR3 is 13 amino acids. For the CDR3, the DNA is TGCGCCAGCAGAACAGGACAGGGGAACGAGCAGTACTTC. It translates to CASRTGQGNEQYF. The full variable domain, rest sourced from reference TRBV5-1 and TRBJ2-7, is KAGVTQTPRYLIKTRGQQVTLSCSPISGHRSVSWYQQTPGQGLQFLFEYFSETQRNKGNFPGRFSGRQFSNSRSEMNVSTLELGDSALYLCASRTGQGNEQYFGPGTRLTVT.

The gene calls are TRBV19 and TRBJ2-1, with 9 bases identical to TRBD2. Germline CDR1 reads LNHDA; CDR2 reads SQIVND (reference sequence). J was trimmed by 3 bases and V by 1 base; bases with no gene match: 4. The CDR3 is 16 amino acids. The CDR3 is CASSIVGGGGYNEQFF. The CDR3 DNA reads TGTGCCAGTAGTATAGTCGGCGGGGGGGGCTACAATGAGCAGTTCTTC.

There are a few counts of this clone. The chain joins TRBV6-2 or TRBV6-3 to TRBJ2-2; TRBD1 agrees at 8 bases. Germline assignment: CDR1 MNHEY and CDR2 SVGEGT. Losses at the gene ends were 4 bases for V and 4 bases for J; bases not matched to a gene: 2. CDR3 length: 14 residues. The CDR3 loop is CASSLTGGTGELFF. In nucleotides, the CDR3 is TGTGCCAGCAGTTTAACAGGGGGCACCGGGGAGCTGTTTTTT.

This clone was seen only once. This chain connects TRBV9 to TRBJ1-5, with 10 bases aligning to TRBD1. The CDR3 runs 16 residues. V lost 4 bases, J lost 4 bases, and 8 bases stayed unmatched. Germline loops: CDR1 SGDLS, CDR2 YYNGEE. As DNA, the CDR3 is TGTGCCAGCAGCCCCGGGACAGGGGCAGCTAATCAGCCCCAGCATTTT. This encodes CASSPGTGAANQPQHF.

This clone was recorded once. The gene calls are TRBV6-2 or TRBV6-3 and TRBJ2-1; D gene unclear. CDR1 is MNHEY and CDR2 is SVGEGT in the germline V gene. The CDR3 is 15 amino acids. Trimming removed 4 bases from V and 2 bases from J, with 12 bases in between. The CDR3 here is CASSLTQPPYNEQFF. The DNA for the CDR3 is TGTGCCAGCAGTTTAACTCAACCCCCCTACAATGAGCAGTTCTTC.

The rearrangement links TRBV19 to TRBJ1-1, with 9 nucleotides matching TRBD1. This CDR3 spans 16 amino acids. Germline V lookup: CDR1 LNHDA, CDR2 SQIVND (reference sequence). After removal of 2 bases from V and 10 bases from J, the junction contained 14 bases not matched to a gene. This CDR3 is CASSINSFNRGPGAFF. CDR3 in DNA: TGTGCCAGTAGTATAAATTCTTTTAACAGGGGGCCAGGAGCTTTCTTT.

CDR3 amino acids: CASSLSRRSTHLGNSPLHF. CDR3 nucleotides: TGTGCCAGCAGTTTATCCAGGAGATCCACACATCTCGGGAATTCACCCCTCCACTTT. The rearrangement uses TRBV27 and TRBJ1-6; D not resolved. This CDR3 has 19 amino acids. Germline V gives CDR1 MNHEY, CDR2 SMNVEV (reference sequence). The V end was cut by 0 bases, the J end by 7 bases, with 22 bases between.

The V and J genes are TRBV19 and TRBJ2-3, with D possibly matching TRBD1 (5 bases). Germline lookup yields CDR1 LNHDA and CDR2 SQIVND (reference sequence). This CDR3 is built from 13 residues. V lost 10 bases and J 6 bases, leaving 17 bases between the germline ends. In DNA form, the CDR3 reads TGTGCCACTCTTTCTGGGGCTCGGGATACGCAGTATTTT. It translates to CATLSGARDTQYF.

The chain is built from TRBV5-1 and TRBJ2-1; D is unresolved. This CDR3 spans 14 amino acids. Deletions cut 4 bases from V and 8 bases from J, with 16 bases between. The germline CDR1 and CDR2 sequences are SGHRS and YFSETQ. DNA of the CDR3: TGCGCCAGCAGCAAAGGTCGAGTGATCGATGAGCAGTTCTTC. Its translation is CASSKGRVIDEQFF.

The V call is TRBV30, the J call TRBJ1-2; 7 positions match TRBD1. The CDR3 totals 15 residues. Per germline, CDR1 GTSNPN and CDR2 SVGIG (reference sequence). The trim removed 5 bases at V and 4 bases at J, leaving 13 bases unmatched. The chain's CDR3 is CAWGAGAGGGYGYTF. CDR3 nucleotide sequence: TGTGCCTGGGGCGCAGGGGCAGGGGGGGGCTATGGCTACACCTTC. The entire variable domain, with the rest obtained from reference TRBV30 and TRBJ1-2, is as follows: SQTIHQWPATLVQPVGSPLSLECTVEGTSNPNLYWYRQAAGRGLQLLFYSVGIGQISSEVPQNLSASRPQDRQFILSSKKLLLSDSGFYLCAWGAGAGGGYGYTFGSGTRLTVV.

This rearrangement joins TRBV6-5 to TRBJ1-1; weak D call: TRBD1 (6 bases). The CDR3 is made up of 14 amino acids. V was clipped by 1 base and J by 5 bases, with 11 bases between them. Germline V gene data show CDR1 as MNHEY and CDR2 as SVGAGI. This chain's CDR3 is CASSYFGTGTEAFF. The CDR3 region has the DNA TGTGCCAGCAGTTACTTTGGCACAGGGACTGAAGCTTTCTTT.

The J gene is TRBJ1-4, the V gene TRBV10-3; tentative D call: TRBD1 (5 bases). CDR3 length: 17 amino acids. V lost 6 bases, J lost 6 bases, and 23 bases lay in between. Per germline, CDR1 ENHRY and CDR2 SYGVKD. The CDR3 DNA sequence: TGTGCCATCAGCCGGGGACTTCAGAAGGTTTGGGATGAAAAACTGTTTTTT. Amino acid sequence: CAISRGLQKVWDEKLFF.

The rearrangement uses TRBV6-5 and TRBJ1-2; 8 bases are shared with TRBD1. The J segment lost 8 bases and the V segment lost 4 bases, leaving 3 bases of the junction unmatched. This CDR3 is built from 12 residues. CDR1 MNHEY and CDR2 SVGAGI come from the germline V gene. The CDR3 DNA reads TGTGCCAGCAGTTCGACAGGGGTCGGCTACACCTTC. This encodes CASSSTGVGYTF.